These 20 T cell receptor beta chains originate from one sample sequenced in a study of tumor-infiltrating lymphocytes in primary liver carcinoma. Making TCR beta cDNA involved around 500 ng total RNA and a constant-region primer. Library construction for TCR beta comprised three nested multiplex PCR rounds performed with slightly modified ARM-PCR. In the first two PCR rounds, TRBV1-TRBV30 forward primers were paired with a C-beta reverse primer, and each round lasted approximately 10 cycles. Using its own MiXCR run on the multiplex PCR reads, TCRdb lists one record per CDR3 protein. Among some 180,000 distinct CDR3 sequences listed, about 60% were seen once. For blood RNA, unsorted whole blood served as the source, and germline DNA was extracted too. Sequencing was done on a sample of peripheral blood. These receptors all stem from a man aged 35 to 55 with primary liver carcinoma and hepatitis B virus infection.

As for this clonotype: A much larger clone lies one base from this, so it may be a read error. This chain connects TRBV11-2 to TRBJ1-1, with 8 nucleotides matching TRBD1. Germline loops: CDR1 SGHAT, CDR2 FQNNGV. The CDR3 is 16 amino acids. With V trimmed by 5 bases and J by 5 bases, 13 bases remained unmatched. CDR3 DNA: TGTGCCAGCAGCCAGGACAGGGATTGGAACGTTACTGAAGCTTTCTTT. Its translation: CASSQDRDWNVTEAFF.

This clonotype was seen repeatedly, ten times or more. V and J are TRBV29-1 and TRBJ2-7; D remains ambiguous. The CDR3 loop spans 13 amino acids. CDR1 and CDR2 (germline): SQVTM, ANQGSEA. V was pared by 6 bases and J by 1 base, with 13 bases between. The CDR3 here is CSVTTPESYEQYF. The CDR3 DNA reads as TGCAGCGTAACGACTCCAGAGTCCTACGAGCAGTACTTC.

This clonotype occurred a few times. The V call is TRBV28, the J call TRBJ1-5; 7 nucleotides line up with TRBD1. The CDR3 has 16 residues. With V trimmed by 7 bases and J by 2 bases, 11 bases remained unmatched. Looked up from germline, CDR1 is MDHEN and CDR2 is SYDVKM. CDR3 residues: CASTPTGRSGNQPQHF. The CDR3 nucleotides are TGTGCCAGCACCCCGACAGGGAGAAGTGGCAATCAGCCCCAGCATTTT.

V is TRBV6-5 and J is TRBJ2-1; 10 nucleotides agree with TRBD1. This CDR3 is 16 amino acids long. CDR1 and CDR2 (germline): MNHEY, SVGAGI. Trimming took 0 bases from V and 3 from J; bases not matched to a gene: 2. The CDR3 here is CASSYSRDRGYNEQFF. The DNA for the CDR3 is TGTGCCAGCAGTTACTCCCGGGACAGGGGCTACAATGAGCAGTTCTTC.

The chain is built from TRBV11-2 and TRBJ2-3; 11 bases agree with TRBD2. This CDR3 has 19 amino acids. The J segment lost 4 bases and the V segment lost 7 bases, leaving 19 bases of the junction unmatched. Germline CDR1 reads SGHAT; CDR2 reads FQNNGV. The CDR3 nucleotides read TGTGCCAGCAACTCGACATGGCTCGGCACTAGCGGGAGCCCAGATACGCAGTATTTT. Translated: CASNSTWLGTSGSPDTQYF.

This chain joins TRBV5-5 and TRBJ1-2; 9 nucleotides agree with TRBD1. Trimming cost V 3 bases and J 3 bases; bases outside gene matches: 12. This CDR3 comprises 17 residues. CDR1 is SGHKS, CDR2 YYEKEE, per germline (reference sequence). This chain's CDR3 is CASSSPGTGRVHYGYTF. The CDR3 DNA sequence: TGTGCCAGCAGCTCTCCGGGGACAGGGAGGGTTCACTATGGCTACACCTTC.

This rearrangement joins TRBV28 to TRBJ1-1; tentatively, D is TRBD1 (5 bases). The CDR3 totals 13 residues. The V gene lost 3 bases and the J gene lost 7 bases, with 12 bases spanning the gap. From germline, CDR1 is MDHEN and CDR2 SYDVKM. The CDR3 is CASSFQGSFEAFF. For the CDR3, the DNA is TGTGCCAGCAGTTTTCAGGGATCCTTTGAAGCTTTCTTT. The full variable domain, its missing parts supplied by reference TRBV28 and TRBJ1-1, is DVKVTQSSRYLVKRTGEKVFLECVQDMDHENMFWYRQDPGLGLRLIYFSYDVKMKEKGDIPEGYSVSREKKERFSLILESASTNQTSMYLCASSFQGSFEAFFGQGTRLTVV.

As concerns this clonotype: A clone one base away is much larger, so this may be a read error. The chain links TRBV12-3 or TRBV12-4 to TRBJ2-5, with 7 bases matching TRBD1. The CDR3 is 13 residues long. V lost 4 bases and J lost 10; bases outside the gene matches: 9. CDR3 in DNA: TGTGCCAGCAGTTACGGAGAGGGGGCCGACCAGTACTTC. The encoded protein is CASSYGEGADQYF.

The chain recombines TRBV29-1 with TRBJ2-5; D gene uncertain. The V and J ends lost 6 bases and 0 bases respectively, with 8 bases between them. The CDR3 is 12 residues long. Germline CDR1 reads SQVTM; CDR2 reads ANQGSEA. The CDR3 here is CSVGPNQETQYF. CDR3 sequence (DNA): TGCAGCGTAGGACCGAACCAAGAGACCCAGTACTTC.

CDR3 nucleotide sequence: TGTGCCACCTTAGAACTAGCGGGAGTTACCGGGGAGCTGTTTTTT. Translated, it gives CATLELAGVTGELFF. V usage is TRBV6-2 or TRBV6-3 and J usage is TRBJ2-2; 11 nucleotides line up with TRBD2. The CDR3 length is 15 residues. The germline V gene encodes CDR1 MNHEY and CDR2 SVGEGT. V lost 10 bases and J lost 5; bases outside the gene matches: 9.

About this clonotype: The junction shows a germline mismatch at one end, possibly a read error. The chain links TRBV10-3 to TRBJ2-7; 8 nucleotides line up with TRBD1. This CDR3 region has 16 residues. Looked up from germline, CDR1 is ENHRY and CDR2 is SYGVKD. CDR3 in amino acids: CAISQRVGQGAYDQYF. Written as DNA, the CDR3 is TGTGCCATCAGCCAACGCGTCGGCCAGGGGGCCTACGATCAGTACTTC.

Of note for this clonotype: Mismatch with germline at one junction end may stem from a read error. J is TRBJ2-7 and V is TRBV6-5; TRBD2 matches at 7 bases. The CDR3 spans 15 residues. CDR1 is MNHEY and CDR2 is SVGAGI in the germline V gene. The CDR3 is CASSYSRGSGYGQYF. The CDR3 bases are TGTGCTAGCAGTTACTCTCGCGGGAGTGGCTACGGGCAGTACTTC.

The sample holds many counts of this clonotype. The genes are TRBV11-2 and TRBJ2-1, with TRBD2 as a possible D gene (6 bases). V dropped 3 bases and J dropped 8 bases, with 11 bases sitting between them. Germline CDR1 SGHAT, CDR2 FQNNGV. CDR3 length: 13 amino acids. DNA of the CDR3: TGTGCCAGCAGCTTGGGCGGAGGGGATGAGCAGTTCTTC. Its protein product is CASSLGGGDEQFF.

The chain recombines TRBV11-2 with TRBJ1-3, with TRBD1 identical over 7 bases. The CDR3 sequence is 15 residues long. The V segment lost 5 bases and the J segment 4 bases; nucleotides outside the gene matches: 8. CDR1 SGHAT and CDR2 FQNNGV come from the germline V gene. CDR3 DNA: TGTGCCAGCAGCCTAAGGGGGCTCGCAGGAAACACCATATATTTT. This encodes CASSLRGLAGNTIYF.

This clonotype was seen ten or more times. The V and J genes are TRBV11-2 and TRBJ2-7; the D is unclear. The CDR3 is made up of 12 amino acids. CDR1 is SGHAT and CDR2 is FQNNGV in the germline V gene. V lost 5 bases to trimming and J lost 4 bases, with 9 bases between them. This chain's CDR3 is CASSLGSYEQYF. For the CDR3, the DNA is TGTGCCAGCAGCCTCGGTTCTTACGAGCAGTACTTC.

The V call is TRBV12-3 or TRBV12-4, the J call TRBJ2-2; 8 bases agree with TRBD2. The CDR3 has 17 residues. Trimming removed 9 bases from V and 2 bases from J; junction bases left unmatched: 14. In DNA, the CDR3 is TGTGCCAGAAGTGGAATTCTAGCGGGCCTCAACACCGGGGAGCTGTTTTTT. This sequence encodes CARSGILAGLNTGELFF.

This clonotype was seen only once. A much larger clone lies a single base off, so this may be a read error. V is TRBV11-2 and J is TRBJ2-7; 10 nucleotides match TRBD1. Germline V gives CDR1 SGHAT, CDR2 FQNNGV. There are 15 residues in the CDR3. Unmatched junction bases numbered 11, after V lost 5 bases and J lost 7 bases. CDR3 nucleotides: TGTGCCAGCAGCCCGCGGACAGGGGGGAACAATGAGCAGTACTTC. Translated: CASSPRTGGNNEQYF.

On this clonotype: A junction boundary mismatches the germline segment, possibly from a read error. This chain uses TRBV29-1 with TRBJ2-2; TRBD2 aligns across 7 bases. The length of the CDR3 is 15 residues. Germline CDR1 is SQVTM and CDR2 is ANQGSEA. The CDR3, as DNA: TGCAGCGTTGAAGACGCCGCGGGAGCCCCCCGAGAGCTGGTTTTT. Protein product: CSVEDAAGAPRELVF.

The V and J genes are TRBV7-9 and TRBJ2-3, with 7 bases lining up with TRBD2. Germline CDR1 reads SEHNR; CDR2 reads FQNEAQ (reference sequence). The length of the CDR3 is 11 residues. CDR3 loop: CAGGSTDTQYF. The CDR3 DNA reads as TGTGCGGGAGGGAGCACAGATACGCAGTATTTT.

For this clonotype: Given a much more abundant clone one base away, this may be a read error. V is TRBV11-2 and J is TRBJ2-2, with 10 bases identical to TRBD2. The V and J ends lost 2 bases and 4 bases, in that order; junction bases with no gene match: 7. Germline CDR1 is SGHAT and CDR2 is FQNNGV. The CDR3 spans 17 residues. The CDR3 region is CASSLPAGGPGTGELFF. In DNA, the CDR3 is TGTGCCAGCAGCTTACCAGCGGGAGGGCCTGGCACCGGGGAGCTGTTTTTT.